The sequence of this T cell receptor beta chain was determined in a study of CD8 T cells in Susac syndrome. Multiple sclerosis controls were treatment-naive patients with stable or active relapsing-remitting disease. There are 15 residues in the CDR3. The germline gives CDR1 LNHDA, CDR2 SQIVND (reference sequence). V was shortened by 5 bases and J by 9 bases, with 17 bases between the two germline ends. The RNA, about 0.5 to 1 ug, was put through reverse transcription using random hexamers. TCRdb used MiXCR to reprocess the immunoSEQ multiplex PCR reads, holding one entry per CDR3 protein. This sample carries 150,000 or so distinct CDR3 sequences, nearly 97% of them seen once, and the ten largest clones take roughly 0.16%.

Sequencing was carried out using CD8+ T cells from PBMCs. This sequence originates from a human donor with multiple sclerosis. The rearrangement joins TRBV19 to TRBJ1-6; D unresolved. Here the CDR3 DNA reads TGTGCCAGTAGTCCCACGGCGGCAGCCTCTTCACCCCTCCACTTT. This translates into CASSPTAAASSPLHF.